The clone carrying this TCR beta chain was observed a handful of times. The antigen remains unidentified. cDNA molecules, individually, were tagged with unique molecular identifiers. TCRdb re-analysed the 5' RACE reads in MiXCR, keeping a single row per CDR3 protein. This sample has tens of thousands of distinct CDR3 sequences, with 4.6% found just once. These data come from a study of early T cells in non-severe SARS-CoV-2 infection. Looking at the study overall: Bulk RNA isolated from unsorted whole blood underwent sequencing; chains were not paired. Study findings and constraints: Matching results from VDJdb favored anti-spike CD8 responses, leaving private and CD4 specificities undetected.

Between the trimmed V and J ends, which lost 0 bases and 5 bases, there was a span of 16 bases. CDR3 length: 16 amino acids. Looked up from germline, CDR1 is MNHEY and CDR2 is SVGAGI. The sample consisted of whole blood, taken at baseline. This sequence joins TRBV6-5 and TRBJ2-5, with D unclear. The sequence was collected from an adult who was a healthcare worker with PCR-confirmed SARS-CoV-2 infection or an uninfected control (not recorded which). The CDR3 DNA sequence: TGTGCCAGCAGTTACTCGGAGACACCCGTCCGGGAGACCCAGTACTTC. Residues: CASSYSETPVRETQYF.